Listed below are T cell receptor beta chains from one sample, sequenced in a study of T cell repertoires in cytomegalovirus infection. One entry per CDR3 protein, called by TCRdb with MiXCR from the reads. The table has around 630,000 distinct CDR3 sequences, roughly 26% seen once. The specimen was CD8+ T cells from PBMCs. All receptors come from a human donor in good health (CMV status not recorded). Some clones in this sample may be carry-over from other donors' samples. CDR3s include the opening cysteine and the closing phenylalanine or tryptophan. D genes are given only for firm matches. For some rows the clone size is stated as once, few or many, or as a class when expanded; others skip it.

clone size	D gene	V gene	J gene	CDR3 DNA	CDR3 protein
many	-	TRBV28	TRBJ1-1	TGTGCCAGCAGTTCAACCGGGGTTACTGAAGCTTTCTTT	CASSSTGVTEAFF
many	-	TRBV6-6	TRBJ1-1	TGTGCCAGCAGTCGGGGGGGCCGGAACACTGAAGCTTTCTTT	CASSRGGRNTEAFF
-	-	TRBV27	TRBJ1-2	TGTGCCAGCAGCCCCGGGGGGCTTGGGCGAGGCTACACCTTC	CASSPGGLGRGYTF
-	TRBD1	TRBV12-3/TRBV12-4	TRBJ2-7	TGTGCCAGCAGTCCGGCCGGGACAGGGCGCGAGCAGTACTTC	CASSPAGTGREQYF
once	TRBD1	TRBV6-5	TRBJ1-2	TGTGCCAGCAGTTATAATTCCGGCGGGACAGGGAGCTATGGCTACACCTTC	CASSYNSGGTGSYGYTF
-	-	TRBV5-6	TRBJ1-5	TGTGCCAGCAGCAAAGGACATCAGCCCCAGCATTTT	CASSKGHQPQHF
many	TRBD2	TRBV7-9	TRBJ2-1	TGTGCCAGCAGCTTAGCTCGACTAGCGGGAAGCTCCTACAATGAGCAGTTCTTC	CASSLARLAGSSYNEQFF
-	TRBD2	TRBV12-3/TRBV12-4	TRBJ2-5	TGTGCCAGCAGTCCATGGACTAGCGGGCAAGAGACCCAGTACTTC	CASSPWTSGQETQYF
once	TRBD1	TRBV6-2/TRBV6-3	TRBJ1-1	TGTGCCAGCAACACAGAAGCATGGGACAGGGGGCCGGACACTGAAGCTTTCTTT	CASNTEAWDRGPDTEAFF
-	-	TRBV3-1	TRBJ2-3	TGTGCCAGCAGCCAAGTTCGGGGCAGCACGGCTCCCGGGGGAACAGATACGCAGTATTTT	CASSQVRGSTAPGGTDTQYF
few	TRBD1	TRBV4-3	TRBJ2-1	TGCGCCAGCAGCCAATGGCCCAGGGGGCACAATGAGCAGTTCTTC	CASSQWPRGHNEQFF
many	-	TRBV7-9	TRBJ2-1	TGTGCCAGCAGCTTGGCCCCTGAAGGGGGAAATGAGCAGTTCTTC	CASSLAPEGGNEQFF
-	-	TRBV9	TRBJ2-5	TGTGCCAGCAGCGTAACGTCGGGAACCCAAGAGACCCAGTACTTC	CASSVTSGTQETQYF
-	-	TRBV20-1	TRBJ1-1	TGCAGTGCTACGAACACTGAAGCTTTCTTT	CSATNTEAFF
-	TRBD1	TRBV9	TRBJ2-3	TGTGCCAGCAGCGAACGGGACAGGGGGCTGGGCACAGATACGCAGTATTTT	CASSERDRGLGTDTQYF
few	-	TRBV4-2	TRBJ1-1	TGTGCCAGCAGCCAAGACCCAGGGGATCTTGAGACTGAAGCTTTCTTT	CASSQDPGDLETEAFF
few	-	TRBV14	TRBJ1-1	TGTGCCAGCAGCCAAGCCAAGTTTCGAGATGCTTTCTTT	CASSQAKFRDAFF
-	-	TRBV2	TRBJ2-3	TGTGCCAGCAGTGGGGGACGGCACACAGATACGCAGTATTTT	CASSGGRHTDTQYF
few	TRBD1	TRBV4-1	TRBJ2-5	TGCGCCAGCAGCCAAGGAACGGGACAGGGGGAGACCCAGTACTTC	CASSQGTGQGETQYF
few	-	TRBV7-9	TRBJ2-4	TGTGCCAGCAGCCCCGAGGTGGGGCGAGCCAAAAACATTCAGTACTTC	CASSPEVGRAKNIQYF
-	-	TRBV7-3	TRBJ1-4	TGTGCCAGCACCTCCTGGCAGGCCCATGAAAAACTGTTTTTT	CASTSWQAHEKLFF
many	-	TRBV7-6	TRBJ2-7	TGTGCCAGCAGCTTAGACGGGGTTAACTACGAGCAGTACTTC	CASSLDGVNYEQYF
once	-	TRBV19	TRBJ2-1	TGTGCCTCTGGGGGGGGGGCCTACTACAATGAGCAGTTCTTC	CASGGGAYYNEQFF
few	-	TRBV6-4	TRBJ2-2	TGTGCCAGCAGTTTTGACGGGAACACCGGGGAGCTGTTTTTT	CASSFDGNTGELFF
once	-	TRBV2	TRBJ1-1	TGTGCCAGCAGTGAGGGACCGAGGAACACTGAAGCTTTCTTT	CASSEGPRNTEAFF
few	-	TRBV28	TRBJ1-5	TGTGCCAGCAGGCCTGATAGCAATCAGCCCCAGCATTTT	CASRPDSNQPQHF
few	-	TRBV28	TRBJ1-1	TGTGCCAGCAGTTCCGCCGTGTACACTGAAGCTTTCTTT	CASSSAVYTEAFF
-	-	TRBV20-1	TRBJ1-2	TGCAGTGCTAGAGATCTTGGGTTGGCCTATGGCTACACCTTC	CSARDLGLAYGYTF
many	-	TRBV28	TRBJ2-3	TGTGCCAGCAGTTTATCTCCAGGGGGGACAGATACGCAGTATTTT	CASSLSPGGTDTQYF
few	-	TRBV7-9	TRBJ2-7	TGTGCCAGCAGCTCGCCGGGACAAATCAACGAGCAGTACTTC	CASSSPGQINEQYF
few	TRBD1	TRBV12-3/TRBV12-4	TRBJ2-3	TGTGCCAGCAGGGATCGGACAGGGTTAGATACGCAGTATTTT	CASRDRTGLDTQYF